This T cell receptor beta chain appears in the sequencing data of a study of CXCR3-negative and CXCR3-positive naive CD8 T cells. With respect to this clonotype: Its antigen is not identified.

Libraries of TRB cDNA were made by 5' RACE and carried UMIs. TCRdb reanalyzed the 5' RACE reads, giving one entry per CDR3 protein sequence and no DNA. The sample table sets out 130,000 or so distinct CDR3 sequences. Germline V gene data show CDR1 as SNHLY and CDR2 as FYNNEI. This CDR3 has 15 residues. Findings of the study overall: Naive cells with CXCR3 showed TRB CDR3s that were more hydrophobic than those in CXCR3-negative naive cells.

The V call is TRBV2, the J call TRBJ2-1; the TCRdb call, TRBD2, lacks DNA for checking. The clonotype comes from a human donor in good health. Some clones in this sample may be carry-over from other donors' samples. Source material: naive CXCR3+ CD8+ T cells from blood. Sample subset: CD45RO-CCR7+CD27+CD95- naive CD8+ T cells expressing CXCR3 (TNR3+). CDR3 loop: CASSEELPREDEQFF.